Described below is a single T cell receptor (beta chain) sequence and its context. It has no known antigen specificity. No base qualities exist here, and no much larger clone lies one base off it. TCRbeta CDR3 regions were amplified from genomic DNA by means of the immunoSEQ Assay, a bias-controlled multiplex PCR. In the source study's methods: Nucleated cell counts per sample were estimated from amplification of reference gene primers within the assay. To quantify the absolute abundance of each unique TCRbeta CDR3 rearrangement, sequence reads were collapsed and filtered. For each sample, productive Simpson clonality was calculated as the square root of Simpson's diversity index over productive rearrangements. What TCRdb holds here is the immuneACCESS table cut down to in-frame rearrangements. Part of the clones is not present; checked against another copy, under half of the missing clones reflect an unresolved V gene, and the others are unexplained. V and J calls and clone size are those listed in that table; D and trimming were worked out from the DNA. The sample has approximately 400,000 clones on record, roughly 86% of them singletons. In total, the top ten clones hold about 1.5% of the sample.

The germline ends are 12 bases apart after V is trimmed by 4 bases and J by 4 bases. Reading from cysteine to phenylalanine, the CDR3 counts 13 amino acids. The retained sequence is limited to the CDR3, 39 bases, with the frame set at the first base. CDR1 SQVTM and CDR2 ANQGSEA are derived from the germline V gene. Participants in the prospective study were enrolled through a virtual design, were aged about 18 to 90 years, and lived in roughly 25 United States geographic areas. In the prospective study, cohorts were assigned on the basis of participant-reported clinical history obtained from a screening survey and a study questionnaire. For ImmuneRACE Cohort 3, a participant was defined as recovered based on two consecutive negative NP/OP PCR tests, clearance by a healthcare professional, or resolution of symptoms. In the prospective study, whole blood, serum and a nasopharyngeal or oropharyngeal swab were collected from each participant by mobile phlebotomists. Over an approximately 2-month period, participants in the prospective study had the option of providing additional blood draws and questionnaires. Prospective study blood samples were shipped either frozen or at room temperature before DNA extraction.

The data were obtained in a study of blood T cell repertoires in COVID-19 (dated by TCRdb to the early 2020s). About the investigation overall: Samples from collaborators originated in the United States, Italy and Spain and spanned both the acute and convalescent phases of COVID-19. The prospective study material was composed of cDNA or gDNA derived from T cells, B-cell-depleted T cells, or PBMCs. The samples were drawn from two sources: the first 160 participants of the ongoing ImmuneRACE study, and 1,200 or so subjects contributed by 6 global collaborators. Where available, HLA class I and class II types were taken from metadata supplied by the sample provider and were not determined by assay-based typing. Subjects who had been exposed to COVID-19, were actively infected with it, or had recovered from it provided the deeply sampled blood TCRbeta repertoires that made up the dataset. The sample metadata nearly always contained a de-identified subject ID, COVID-19 status, age in years and sex. The repertoires were made available in a free public database intended to serve as a resource for research on the immune response to SARS-CoV-2.

General study outcomes and caveats: The quantity of clinical and demographic metadata differed by source and by participant and was supplied without curation.

The material sequenced was PBMCs or T cells enriched from blood (not recorded which). This clonotype was obtained from a man aged 30 to 45 who had recovered from COVID-19. This chain is built from TRBV29-1 and TRBJ2-3, and perhaps TRBD1 as D gene, on 6 matching bases. The CDR3 region has the sequence CSVVMAGADTQYF. Here is the DNA: TGCAGCGTTGTCATGGCAGGGGCAGATACGCAGTATTTT.